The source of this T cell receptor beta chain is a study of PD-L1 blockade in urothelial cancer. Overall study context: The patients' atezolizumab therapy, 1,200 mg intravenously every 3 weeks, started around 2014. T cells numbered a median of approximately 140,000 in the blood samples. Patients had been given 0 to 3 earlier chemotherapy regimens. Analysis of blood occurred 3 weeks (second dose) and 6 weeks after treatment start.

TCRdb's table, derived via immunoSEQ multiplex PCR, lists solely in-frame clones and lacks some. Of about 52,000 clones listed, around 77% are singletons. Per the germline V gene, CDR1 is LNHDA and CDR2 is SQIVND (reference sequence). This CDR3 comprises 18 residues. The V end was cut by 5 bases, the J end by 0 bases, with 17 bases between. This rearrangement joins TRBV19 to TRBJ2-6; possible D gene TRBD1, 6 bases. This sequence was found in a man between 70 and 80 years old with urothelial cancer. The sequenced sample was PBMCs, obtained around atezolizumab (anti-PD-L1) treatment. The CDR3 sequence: CASSLTGQSSSGANVLTF. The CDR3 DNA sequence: TGTGCCAGTAGTCTTACAGGACAGTCCTCCTCTGGGGCCAACGTCCTGACTTTC.